The 30 T cell receptor beta chains below were found in one sample sequenced in a study of cytomegalovirus exposure and HLA in healthy donors. Researchers ran the PCR with 60 Vbeta and 13 Jbeta primers. Sequencing was performed with immunoSEQ multiplex PCR; in TCRdb, only in-frame clones are kept and a portion is missing. The sample contains about 170,000 clones, around 62% of which appear only once. The sample comprised PBMCs. All receptors derive from a man aged 35-49 years in good health and CMV-seronegative.

The chain carries TRBV5-1 and TRBJ2-7, with D perhaps matching TRBD1 (5 bases). Germline lookup yields CDR1 SGHRS and CDR2 YFSETQ. Trimming shortened V by 2 bases and J by 3 bases, and 9 bases separated the two germline ends. CDR3 length: 13 residues. CDR3 nucleotides: TGCGCCAGCAGCTTAGGGGTCAGCTACGAGCAGTACTTC. This codes for CASSLGVSYEQYF.

The J gene is TRBJ1-6, the V gene TRBV7-8; D gene ambiguous. The germline gives CDR1 SGHVS, CDR2 FQNEAQ. There are 15 residues in the CDR3. The germline V and J ends were trimmed by 1 base and 4 bases, with 8 bases remaining between them. CDR3 loop: CASSLVSSYNSPLHF. CDR3 DNA sequence: TGTGCCAGCAGCTTAGTGAGCTCTTATAATTCACCCCTCCACTTT.

The chain employs TRBV7-9 and TRBJ2-7; the match to TRBD1 covers 7 bases. The CDR3 runs 15 residues. V lost 5 bases to trimming and J lost 3 bases; unmatched junction nucleotides: 10. Germline V gives CDR1 SEHNR, CDR2 FQNEAQ (reference sequence). The CDR3 DNA reads as TGTGCCAGCAGCCTAACAGGGACAGTTCTCTACGAGCAGTACTTC. Translating it yields CASSLTGTVLYEQYF. The whole variable domain, remainder taken from reference TRBV7-9 and TRBJ2-7, is DTGVSQNPRHKITKRGQNVTFRCDPISEHNRLYWYRQTLGQGPEFLTYFQNEAQLEKSRLLSDRFSAERPKGSFSTLEIQRTEQGDSAMYLCASSLTGTVLYEQYFGPGTRLTVT.

The chain recombines TRBV19 with TRBJ1-1, with a tentative D call TRBD1 (6 bases). The germline gives CDR1 LNHDA, CDR2 SQIVND (reference sequence). The CDR3 spans 13 residues. V shed 9 bases and J shed 11 bases, with 22 bases lying between them. The CDR3, as DNA: TGTGCCAGCCGACCACAGGGACCCTCGGAGGCTTTCTTT. Its protein is CASRPQGPSEAFF.

The rearrangement joins TRBV27 to TRBJ2-6, with D possibly matching TRBD1 (6 bases). V lost 1 base to trimming and J lost 0 bases, with 7 bases between them. The CDR3 totals 16 residues. Germline CDR1 is MNHEY and CDR2 is SMNVEV (reference sequence). CDR3 amino acids: CASSLLGGSGANVLTF. The DNA for the CDR3 is TGTGCCAGCAGTTTATTAGGGGGCTCTGGGGCCAACGTCCTGACTTTC.

The V and J genes are TRBV9 and TRBJ2-5; perhaps TRBD2 as D (6 bases). This CDR3 spans 14 amino acids. Germline CDR1 reads SGDLS; CDR2 reads YYNGEE. The V gene lost 4 bases and the J gene lost 4 bases, with 14 bases spanning the gap. The CDR3 sequence is CASSSTTRVETQYF. Here the CDR3 DNA reads TGTGCCAGCAGCTCGACGACTAGAGTAGAGACCCAGTACTTC.

The chain has TRBV7-2 and TRBJ2-5; a possible D gene is TRBD2 (6 bases). The J call may be incorrect, as the DNA end agrees better with TRBJ2-7. Germline CDR1 SGHTA, CDR2 FQGNSA. The CDR3 is 14 amino acids. Here the CDR3 reads CASSLQEGRYEQYF. The CDR3 DNA reads as TGTGCCAGCAGCTTACAGGAGGGAAGATACGAGCAGTACTTC.

CDR3 coding DNA: TGTGCCATCGGCAGGCTGGGCGGGGACACTGAAGCTTTCTTT. Translated, it gives CAIGRLGGDTEAFF. V gene TRBV10-3 combines with J gene TRBJ1-1; no firm D call. Trimming removed 8 bases from V and 3 bases from J, with 16 bases in between. Germline V gene data show CDR1 as ENHRY and CDR2 as SYGVKD. The CDR3 is made up of 14 amino acids.

The CDR3 sequence: CSVRRGDEQYF. CDR3 in DNA: TGCAGCGTTCGGAGGGGTGACGAGCAGTACTTC. The chain has TRBV29-1 and TRBJ2-7; tentative D call: TRBD2 (6 bases). The ends were cut back, 5 bases at V and 5 bases at J, with 10 bases in the middle. This CDR3 is 11 amino acids long. Germline values: CDR1 SQVTM, CDR2 ANQGSEA.

A note on this clone: It is likely a read error, because the conserved phenylalanine at the end of the CDR3 is missing. V is TRBV6-5 and J is TRBJ1-2, with 7 bases aligning to TRBD1. There are 15 residues in the CDR3. The germline CDR1 and CDR2 sequences are MNHEY and SVGAGI. V was clipped by 6 bases and J by 0 bases; unmatched bases: 7. The CDR3 spells CASRETGASNYGYTS. In DNA form, the CDR3 reads TGTGCCAGCAGGGAAACAGGGGCCTCTAACTATGGCTACACCTCC.

This clone was seen a few times. The rearrangement uses TRBV19 and TRBJ2-1; possible D gene TRBD2, 6 bases. The V end lost 7 bases, the J end lost 9 bases, and 16 bases lay between the germline ends. The CDR3 spans 13 residues. Germline lookup yields CDR1 LNHDA and CDR2 SQIVND (reference sequence). The CDR3 nucleotides are TGTGCCAGTACCCCATATGGGGGAGGTGAGCAGTTCTTC. Its translation is CASTPYGGGEQFF. Variable domain in full (rest from reference TRBV19 and TRBJ2-1): DGGITQSPKYLFRKEGQNVTLSCEQNLNHDAMYWYRQDPGQGLRLIYYSQIVNDFQKGDIAEGYSVSREKKESFPLTVTSAQKNPTAFYLCASTPYGGGEQFFGPGTRLTVL.

V gene TRBV15 combines with J gene TRBJ1-1, with D possibly TRBD1 on 5 matching bases. V was trimmed by 0 bases and J by 6 bases, leaving 14 bases between them. CDR1 and CDR2 from the germline V gene are LNHNV and YYDKDF (reference sequence). The CDR3 contains 15 residues. In nucleotides, the CDR3 is TGTGCCACCAGCAGAGACCAGGGTATGGGTGCTGAAGCTTTCTTT. Protein sequence: CATSRDQGMGAEAFF.

The gene calls are TRBV19 and TRBJ1-5; weak D call: TRBD1 (5 bases). CDR3 length: 16 amino acids. CDR1 LNHDA and CDR2 SQIVND come from the germline V gene (reference sequence). V was trimmed by 6 bases and J by 4 bases, leaving 19 bases between them. CDR3 DNA sequence: TGTGCCAGTAGAGCCAATCTAGAGACAGTTAATCAGCCCCAGCATTTT. It encodes CASRANLETVNQPQHF.

This clone was seen only a few times. Sequence at one end of the junction differs from germline and may be a read error. The CDR3 is CSSSLISRQGVYEQYF. The CDR3 DNA follows: TGTTCCAGCAGCTTAATAAGTCGTCAGGGGGTATACGAGCAGTACTTC. This chain connects TRBV7-9 to TRBJ2-7, with 7 bases lining up with TRBD1. This CDR3 has 16 residues. Per germline, CDR1 SEHNR and CDR2 FQNEAQ (reference sequence).

V usage is TRBV7-9 and J usage is TRBJ1-2, with 10 nucleotides matching TRBD1. Germline assignment: CDR1 SEHNR and CDR2 FQNEAQ (reference sequence). V dropped 5 bases and J dropped 7; count of bases not matched to a gene: 10. The CDR3 spans 15 residues. The CDR3 loop is CASSLTGTGASGYTF. The CDR3 DNA sequence: TGTGCCAGCAGCCTTACCGGGACAGGGGCTTCTGGCTACACCTTC.

Here the CDR3 reads CASSSRGDRGIQYF. In nucleotides, the CDR3 is TGTGCCAGCAGCTCCCGTGGGGACAGGGGCATTCAGTACTTC. The gene calls are TRBV7-2 and TRBJ2-4, with 10 positions matching TRBD1. The V gene's germline CDR1 is SGHTA and CDR2 FQGNSA. J lost 9 bases, V lost 4 bases, and 6 bases had no gene match. This CDR3 contains 14 residues.

This clone was counted a few times. The chain is built from TRBV10-3 and TRBJ2-1; the D gene is possibly TRBD1 (6 bases). Trimming took 4 bases from V and 2 from J, leaving 9 bases between them. This CDR3 is built from 14 residues. The germline gives CDR1 ENHRY, CDR2 SYGVKD. The chain's CDR3 is CAISGSGAYNEQFF. The DNA for the CDR3 is TGTGCCATCAGTGGCTCAGGGGCCTACAATGAGCAGTTCTTC.

The chain has TRBV6-1 and TRBJ1-5; TRBD1 aligns across 7 bases. CDR3 size: 13 residues. The germline CDR1 and CDR2 sequences are MNHNS and SASEGT. Trimming took 1 base from V and 9 from J; bases not matched to a gene: 3. Here the CDR3 DNA reads TGTGCCAGCAGTGAAGACAGGGGTCGGCCCCAGCATTTT. Translating gives CASSEDRGRPQHF.

The chain uses TRBV6-5 and TRBJ1-1; D remains ambiguous. The V gene's germline CDR1 is MNHEY and CDR2 SVGAGI. The CDR3 length is 14 residues. Between the trimmed V and J ends, which lost 3 bases and 3 bases, there was a span of 11 bases. CDR3 region: CASSYTDTYTEAFF. For the CDR3, the DNA is TGTGCCAGCAGTTATACTGACACCTACACTGAAGCTTTCTTT.

V gene TRBV28 combines with J gene TRBJ1-5, with TRBD1 matching 7 bases. Per germline, CDR1 MDHEN and CDR2 SYDVKM. The CDR3 is 15 amino acids. The V and J ends lost 10 bases and 0 bases, in that order; junction bases with no gene match: 9. This CDR3 reads CATKNQGGSNQPQHF. The CDR3 nucleotides read TGTGCCACCAAAAACCAGGGGGGTAGCAATCAGCCCCAGCATTTT.

The sample holds a few counts of this clone. This chain uses TRBV11-2 with TRBJ2-7, with 8 bases lining up with TRBD1. Germline trimming cut 5 bases from V and 1 base from J; bases unmatched to any gene: 1. This CDR3 has 13 residues. The germline gives CDR1 SGHAT, CDR2 FQNNGV. The CDR3 bases are TGTGCCAGCAGCCGACAGGGGTCCTACGAGCAGTACTTC. This encodes CASSRQGSYEQYF. Complete variable domain (other parts from reference TRBV11-2 and TRBJ2-7): EAGVAQSPRYKIIEKRQSVAFWCNPISGHATLYWYQQILGQGPKLLIQFQNNGVVDDSQLPKDRFSAERLKGVDSTLKIQPAKLEDSAVYLCASSRQGSYEQYFGPGTRLTVT.

The chain joins TRBV6-5 to TRBJ2-7; TRBD2 matches at 11 bases. Losses at the gene ends were 2 bases for V and 1 base for J; bases not matched to a gene: 1. Germline V gene data show CDR1 as MNHEY and CDR2 as SVGAGI. This CDR3 spans 15 amino acids. In DNA form, the CDR3 reads TGTGCCAGCAGTTACGGACTAGCGGGTTCCTACGAGCAGTACTTC. Translated, it gives CASSYGLAGSYEQYF.

Only one count was recorded for this clone. J is TRBJ1-2 and V is TRBV27; 7 positions match TRBD1. Per germline, CDR1 MNHEY and CDR2 SMNVEV (reference sequence). Unmatched junction bases numbered 9, after V lost 5 bases and J lost 3 bases. The CDR3 has 15 amino acids. This CDR3 reads CASSLLDRPDYGYTF. The CDR3 DNA reads TGTGCCAGCAGTCTACTGGACAGGCCCGACTATGGCTACACCTTC.

The chain joins TRBV2 to TRBJ1-4; TRBD1 matches 9 bases. The ends lost 7 bases at V and 8 bases at J; junction bases unmatched: 11. This CDR3 contains 15 residues. CDR1 and CDR2 from the germline V gene are SNHLY and FYNNEI. The chain's CDR3 is CASKRLQGASEKLFF. DNA for the CDR3: TGTGCCAGCAAAAGATTACAGGGGGCAAGCGAAAAACTGTTTTTT.

The chain carries TRBV18 and TRBJ1-3; 7 nucleotides align to TRBD1. Trimming took 10 bases from V and 3 from J; bases not matched to a gene: 6. The CDR3 totals 13 residues. Germline assignment: CDR1 KGHSH and CDR2 LQKENI. CDR3 sequence: CAIRDSLGNTIYF. CDR3 nucleotides: TGTGCCATCCGGGACAGCCTTGGAAACACCATATATTTT.

Details on this clone: Other nucleotide sequences in the sample specify the same CDR3. This chain connects TRBV7-2 to TRBJ2-5; 8 nucleotides match TRBD1. The CDR3 is made up of 15 amino acids. CDR1 and CDR2 from the germline V gene are SGHTA and FQGNSA. V trimming: 1 base; J trimming: 5 bases; junction bases outside the gene matches: 6. The CDR3 protein is CASSLGGQGGETQYF. CDR3 DNA: TGTGCCAGCAGCTTAGGAGGACAGGGCGGCGAGACCCAGTACTTC.

This rearrangement joins TRBV18 to TRBJ2-7; 9 bases fit TRBD1. There are 15 residues in the CDR3. The germline gives CDR1 KGHSH, CDR2 LQKENI. V lost 2 bases and J lost 4; bases outside the gene matches: 6. The CDR3 protein is CASSPGDREGYEQYF. The CDR3 DNA reads as TGTGCCAGCTCACCAGGGGACAGGGAAGGGTACGAGCAGTACTTC.

V gene TRBV18 combines with J gene TRBJ1-5, with D perhaps TRBD1 (6 bases). The V gene lost 3 bases and the J gene lost 6 bases, with 12 bases spanning the gap. CDR3 length: 14 residues. The V gene's germline CDR1 is KGHSH and CDR2 LQKENI. CDR3 in amino acids: CASSPKQGSQPQHF. CDR3 DNA: TGTGCCAGCTCACCGAAGCAGGGGAGTCAGCCCCAGCATTTT. Together with reference TRBV18 and TRBJ1-5, the CDR3 gives the full variable domain: NAGVMQNPRHLVRRRGQEARLRCSPMKGHSHVYWYRQLPEEGLKFMVYLQKENIIDESGMPKERFSAEFPKEGPSILRIQQVVRGDSAAYFCASSPKQGSQPQHFGDGTRLSIL.

The CDR3 is CASLRDRRGYEQYF. Written as DNA, the CDR3 is TGTGCCAGTCTCCGGGACAGGCGTGGCTACGAGCAGTACTTC. The chain couples TRBV6-1 to TRBJ2-7; 8 bases are a match to TRBD1. The CDR3 spans 14 residues. V gave up 9 bases and J gave up 3 bases; unmatched junction bases: 10. Germline CDR1 is MNHNS and CDR2 is SASEGT.

The chain links TRBV6-6 to TRBJ1-5; D remains unclear. Germline V gene data show CDR1 as MNHNY and CDR2 as SVGAGI (reference sequence). V was cut by 5 bases and J by 2 bases, with 16 bases left in between. The CDR3 runs 16 residues. Here the CDR3 DNA reads TGTGCCAGCAGTCCCCGGGAGGGTTCGGGCAATCAGCCCCAGCATTTT. Protein sequence: CASSPREGSGNQPQHF.